Sequencing of this TCR beta chain was carried out in a study of shared clonotypes between healthy human individuals. Overall study results and limits: Clonotype sharing across donors was expected to vary with sequencing depth.

Concerning this clone itself: What it binds is not known.

At the deep level, the assay was run. Profiled with immunoSEQ multiplex PCR; TCRdb holds only in-frame clones, not every one. The table lists under 650,000 clones, roughly 95% of them singletons. The source of this sequence is a woman in her twenties or thirties in good health. Sequencing used naive CD4+ T cells sorted from blood. Stated subset: CD45RA+ positively selected.

In DNA form, the CDR3 reads TGTGCCAGTAACCCTGCTAGCACAGATACGCAGTATTTT. This gives the protein CASNPASTDTQYF. The V and J genes are TRBV19 and TRBJ2-3, with D uncertain. V lost 7 bases to trimming and J lost 0 bases, with 8 bases between them. The CDR3 is made up of 13 amino acids. Germline V gene data show CDR1 as LNHDA and CDR2 as SQIVND (reference sequence).